This T cell receptor beta chain was sequenced for a study of tissue T cells after allogeneic stem cell transplantation (dated 2022 in TCRdb). About the study as a whole: If a tissue had multiple samples, a pathologist reviewed H&E sections so that samples with histologically apparent lymphocytes got priority for sequencing. The human arm was a prospective observational study without blinding or randomization. The study profiled TCR beta repertoires across many tissues from research autopsies of patients with and without GVHD, plus mouse models of GVHD. Findings and caveats that apply to the study as a whole: For the non-GVHD comparator patients, no blood samples were available. In both patients and mice, only a limited portion of the TCR repertoire detected in tissues was captured by blood and spleen T cells. Within patients, how anatomically similar tissues were was a major factor shaping TCR repertoire composition, regardless of disease or transplant status. Which tissue TCRs were alloreactive or antigen-specific was not determined in the study, and some clones might have been persisting host cells. Sampling depth was acknowledged as a limitation, and the patient cohort was both small and clinically heterogeneous. Not many T cell clones showed up in more than one patient, yet clustering based on motifs uncovered repertoire signatures that were shared across patients in a tissue-specific way.

Libraries came from the immunoSEQ multiplex PCR assay. TCRbeta CDR3 sequencing was done by Adaptive Biotechnologies at survey depth, reporting CDR3 sequences, V/J genes, productive frequency and template counts. Amplification of TCR beta CDR3 regions started from genomic DNA instead of RNA. The paper's data handling went like this. Jensen-Shannon divergence was used to quantify pairwise repertoire overlap between tissues, with a value of 1 meaning complete divergence and a value of 0 meaning identical repertoires. Tissues were clustered by single-linkage agglomerative hierarchical clustering of pairwise JSD values, and the clustering results were displayed as dendrograms. GLIPH2 was run on all patient samples with simulation_depth 1000, kmer_min_depth 3 and cdr3_length_cutoff 8, and groups with more than two unique CDR3s were retained. A standardized tissue-overlap score was generated by extrapolating Jaccard GLIPH-group overlap across patients to a standard repertoire size of 1000 clones. To look at how diversity was associated with clinical or experimental variables, linear mixed-effect models were used, with tissue treated as a fixed effect and individual treated as a random effect. The source is immuneACCESS, and TCRdb retained only in-frame sequences with V and J called. Part of the clones is not carried over; for the studies checked, unresolved V genes explain less than half of this, and the remainder is unexplained. The V and J calls and clone size come from that table; D and trimming were worked out from the DNA. Recorded for this sample are 7,500 to 10,000 clones; approximately 64% of them occurred a single time. The ten largest clones represent more than 7% of the sample.

The sample's time point, from its label and the paper: human tissue collected at research (rapid) autopsy. Three non-HCT comparator patients with other cancers, who had at least five GI tract samples and no known GI disease at death, were retrospectively selected. After a median post-mortem interval of about 10 hours, the autopsy tissues collected included GI sites spanning esophagus to rectum, along with liver, skin and lymphoid organs including spleen. Autopsy specimens were bisected, with one portion flash-frozen in liquid nitrogen and the remainder formalin-fixed, and GI outer muscle layers were removed. To extract genomic DNA from frozen tissues, either the Mag-Bind Blood & Tissue DNA HDQ 96 Kit on a Chemagic 360 or the DNeasy Blood & Tissue Kit was used. Because of concern about red blood cell contamination, the extracted DNA went through further purification with the Genomic DNA Clean & Concentrator-25 kit.

CDR1 and CDR2, looked up from the germline V gene, are MNHNS and SASEGT. Spanning cysteine to phenylalanine, the CDR3 consists of 16 amino acids. This entry keeps only the CDR3 DNA: 48 bases, framed from base 1. The trim is 2 bases for V and 5 bases for J, with a gap of 19 bases between the germline ends. As concerns this clone: The antigen it recognizes is unknown. It has no much larger one-base neighbor in the sample; base qualities were not kept.

This TCR was sampled from a woman aged 18-55 years with breast cancer. The sample here was tissue from the ileum, taken at autopsy. Rearrangement joined TRBV6-1 to TRBJ2-7, and perhaps TRBD2 as D gene, on 5 matching bases. The DNA is as follows: TGTGCCAGCAGTGAAAAGATTAGGGCTCTCGGGGACGAGCAGTACTTC. Its translation reads: CASSEKIRALGDEQYF.